A single sample gave rise to the 11 T cell receptor beta chains below, sequenced in a study of T cell responses to AZD1222 COVID-19 vaccine. Generated by immunoSEQ multiplex PCR, the TCRdb table keeps only in-frame clones and is missing some. Among 160,000 or so clones, over 70% were seen once, and the ten largest hold over 8%. The source was peripheral blood, collected 28 days after the second AZD1222 dose. The receptors were sampled from an adult who received the AZD1222 COVID-19 vaccine.

This sequence joins TRBV6-1 and TRBJ2-3; TRBD2 matches at 11 bases. CDR3 length: 16 amino acids. V was clipped by 3 bases and J by 12 bases; unmatched bases: 14. CDR1 is MNHNS, CDR2 SASEGT, per germline. The CDR3: CASSDDRGTSGGPQYF. DNA for the CDR3: TGTGCCAGCAGTGACGACAGGGGAACTAGCGGGGGCCCCCAGTATTTT.

V is TRBV6-5 and J is TRBJ1-3, with D perhaps TRBD1 (6 bases). The CDR3 spans 15 residues. The V and J ends lost 0 bases and 4 bases respectively, with 10 bases between them. CDR1 is MNHEY and CDR2 is SVGAGI in the germline V gene. In nucleotides, the CDR3 is TGTGCCAGCAGTTACTCGCAGGGGAACGGAAACACCATATATTTT. This gives the protein CASSYSQGNGNTIYF.

The V gene is TRBV6-2 or TRBV6-3, the J gene TRBJ2-7; 7 bases agree with TRBD2. V lost 5 bases, J lost 5 bases, and 9 bases stayed unmatched. The CDR3 extends over 14 amino acids. Germline values: CDR1 MNHEY, CDR2 SVGEGT. The CDR3 DNA follows: TGTGCCAGCAGTAGACCGGGACTAACCCACGAGCAGTACTTC. Residues: CASSRPGLTHEQYF.

This sequence joins TRBV6-2 or TRBV6-3 and TRBJ2-7; TRBD2 matches 8 bases. Germline lookup yields CDR1 MNHEY and CDR2 SVGEGT. The CDR3 loop spans 14 amino acids. The V segment lost 2 bases and the J segment 2 bases; nucleotides outside the gene matches: 2. The CDR3, as DNA: TGTGCCAGCAGTTACCCGGGACTAGCCTACGAGCAGTACTTC. Translation: CASSYPGLAYEQYF.

This clone was detected only once. The rearrangement uses TRBV4-3 and TRBJ2-2, with 14 bases matching TRBD2. Unmatched junction bases numbered 5, after V lost 4 bases and J lost 4 bases. Per the germline V gene, CDR1 is LGHNA and CDR2 is YSLEER. The CDR3 sequence is 17 residues long. In DNA, the CDR3 is TGCGCCAGCAGCCCGGGACTAGCGGGAGTAGTCACCGGGGAGCTGTTTTTT. This gives the protein CASSPGLAGVVTGELFF.

The genes are TRBV6-4 and TRBJ1-1; no clear D. Germline CDR1 and CDR2: MRHNA and SNTAGT. The CDR3 is 13 amino acids. V gave up 2 bases and J gave up 1 base, with 5 bases separating them. The CDR3 region is CASSDESNTEAFF. The DNA for the CDR3 is TGTGCCAGCAGTGACGAGTCGAACACTGAAGCTTTCTTT.

This chain links TRBV19 with TRBJ1-3; D not resolved. The CDR3 is 13 residues long. The ends were cut back, 5 bases at V and 4 bases at J, with 9 bases in the middle. Germline values: CDR1 LNHDA, CDR2 SQIVND (reference sequence). CDR3 protein: CASSPNPGNTIYF. The CDR3, as DNA: TGTGCCAGTAGTCCAAACCCGGGAAACACCATATATTTT.

V gene TRBV29-1 combines with J gene TRBJ1-2; no clear D gene. V was trimmed by 3 bases and J by 0 bases, leaving 8 bases between them. The CDR3 loop spans 13 amino acids. Germline V gives CDR1 SQVTM, CDR2 ANQGSEA. The CDR3 region is CSVDGGTNYGYTF. The CDR3 region has the DNA TGCAGCGTTGACGGAGGGACTAACTATGGCTACACCTTC.

This chain uses TRBV19 with TRBJ2-1; perhaps TRBD1 as D (5 bases). Germline CDR1 and CDR2: LNHDA and SQIVND (reference sequence). V gave up 0 bases and J gave up 6 bases, with 6 bases separating them. The CDR3 contains 13 residues. The CDR3 bases are TGTGCCAGTAGTATAGAGGGGCGCAATGAGCAGTTCTTC. This translates into CASSIEGRNEQFF.

CDR3 sequence: CASSLGRGTADRGQETQYF. CDR3 bases: TGTGCCAGCAGCTTAGGAAGAGGTACAGCGGACAGGGGTCAAGAGACCCAGTACTTC. The gene calls are TRBV7-9 and TRBJ2-5; TRBD1 agrees at 9 bases. Looked up from germline, CDR1 is SEHNR and CDR2 is FQNEAQ (reference sequence). With V trimmed by 1 base and J by 2 bases, 14 bases remained unmatched. The CDR3 loop spans 19 amino acids.

The J gene is TRBJ1-1, the V gene TRBV12-3 or TRBV12-4; D is unclear. V lost 5 bases to trimming and J lost 5 bases, with 9 bases between them. There are 12 residues in the CDR3. CDR3 protein: CASSPQYTEAFF. CDR3 bases: TGTGCCAGCAGTCCACAATATACTGAAGCTTTCTTT.